This TCR beta chain was observed in a study of cytomegalovirus exposure and HLA in healthy donors (dated by TCRdb to about 2017). Regarding the research as a whole: An earlier analysis of some 500 of the donors reported 250 to 300 Gb of sequence data and 100 million to 130 million unique TCR beta sequences from about 180 million T cells. In addition to the first cohort of several hundred subjects, a separate validation cohort of over 90 different subjects was used. Roughly 290 gigabases of sequencing data and approximately 91 million unique TCR sequences made up an early release that covered 500 to 700 HLA-typed donors. Donor age, sex, ethnicity and CMV serostatus were compiled alongside the repertoire data. Because of strong linkage in the cohort, a few DR-DQ haplotypes were treated as single units for association and clustering. High-throughput TCR immunosequencing, statistical association of individual TCRs with disease status, and machine learning were combined to predict cytomegalovirus infection status. A later analysis re-examined previously published TCR beta repertoires from 610 or so donors and added high-resolution HLA genotyping to investigate patterns of TCR occurrence. Class I and class II HLA loci were covered by the typing at four-digit resolution. Every discovery cohort repertoire had been produced on one sequencing platform. The study aimed to test whether signatures of past pathogen exposure could be identified by cataloging public T cell receptors. Typing coverage differed by locus: A, B, C, DRB1 and DQB1 were typed in about 620-630 donors, DQA1 in 500 to 550, DPA1 in some 570, and DPB1 in 450 to 490. Genome-wide SNP genotypes for about 60% of the roughly 700 donors were used in a later genetic analysis, which treated that subset as a discovery cohort. Of the 398 genotyped donors, roughly 80% fell in the genetic ancestry cluster associated with self-reported Caucasian donors. The study used immunosequencing to profile the T cell repertoires of about 670 subjects and linked those repertoires to cytomegalovirus serostatus. Across approximately 400 genotyped donors of the cohort, an average of about 240,000 unique TCR beta nucleotide sequences per donor were sequenced, and roughly 20% of those sequences were non-productive. Rather than using new phenotypic data, the later analysis identified candidate immune exposures from TCR beta sequences and from how often those sequences occurred across donors. An earlier analysis of 587 of the donors used high-throughput TCR beta sequencing to judge whether each TCR beta V gene segment behaved as functional or pseudogenic.

Worth noting for this clone: Its antigen target is currently unknown. One base away there is no much larger clone; base qualities are not given.

The method behind the library was the immunoSEQ multiplex PCR assay. For the multiplex PCR, a mixture combining 60 forward primers for TCR Vbeta segments and 13 reverse primers for TCR Jbeta segments was used. The CDR3 region of rearranged TCR beta genes was amplified from genomic DNA by a multiplex PCR assay. On the Illumina HiSeq System, the amplified TCR beta libraries were sequenced as 87-base-pair reads. As for how the authors treated the data: A later analysis counted about 76 million unique TCR beta chains across the 600 to 850 repertoires, and 9.5 million to 11 million of these chains were shared by at least two donors. A nearest-neighbor algorithm error-corrected the raw reads and collapsed the reads into unique sequences, merging closely related sequences to remove PCR and sequencing errors. CDR3 sequences were aligned to IMGT reference sequences to assign V, D and J gene segments. Each retained sequence needed at least a six-nucleotide match to both a V gene segment and a J gene segment. A rearrangement was called productive if the CDR3 had no stop codons and remained in frame with V and J, and every other rearrangement was called non-productive. CDR3 was defined according to IMGT convention as the region running from the second conserved V-encoded cysteine to the conserved J-encoded phenylalanine. In an earlier analysis of around 570 of the donors, sequences lacking an unambiguous match to a single V gene segment were excluded. An earlier analysis of a few hundred of the donors called V segments functional above 56.7% productive rearrangements and segregating when the between-donor standard deviation exceeded 5%. To diagnose cytomegalovirus status from the catalog of TCR beta chain sequences, a statistical classification framework was built. In a later analysis, V and J genes were assigned by comparing TCR nucleotide sequences against IMGT/GENE-DB human TR gene sequences. Using the TCRdist pipeline, a later analysis assigned CDR3 sequences along with most-parsimonious VDJ recombination scenarios. A later analysis defined each TCR beta chain by its CDR3 amino acid sequence plus V-gene family, and excluded reads lacking a unique V-gene family. A later analysis removed nearly 600 highly shared, low-generation-probability nucleotide sequences to deal with suspected cross-contamination and a sequencing artifact. In a later analysis, a clonal expansion index for each public chain was calculated from normalized within-repertoire ranks of inferred template counts. In a later analysis, generation probabilities were computed with a VDJ recombination model fitted to out-of-frame rearrangements, and the resulting probabilities were checked against IGoR. In a later analysis, TCR-TCR, TCR-HLA and TCR-CMV co-occurrence was scored with hypergeometric tests, and a repertoire-size bias correction was applied to TCR pairs. In a later analysis, false discovery rates were estimated by permuting HLA or CMV assignments 20 times. In a later analysis, co-occurring TCRs were grouped using DBSCAN, and TCRdist sequence similarity was added for clustering within HLA-allele-positive subsets. Co-occurrence clustering excluded repertoires with fewer than 30,000 or more than 120,000 public chains, plus five with anomalous nucleotide sharing. This immuneACCESS table, as held by TCRdb, lists in-frame sequences with V and J called but not all clones. Of the missing ones, under half trace to an unresolved V gene in checked studies; the others have no known cause. The DNA gave D and trimming, while V, J and clone size come from that table. A total of about 170,000 clones appear in this sample, approximately 81% of them only once. 2.5% of the sample is taken by the ten largest.

The CDR3 starts with the cysteine, ends with the phenylalanine, and has 15 residues. This entry keeps only the CDR3 DNA: 45 bases, framed from base 1. Per the germline V gene (reference sequence), LNHDA is the CDR1 and SQIVND is the CDR2. Trimmed from V: 5 bases; trimmed from J: 7 bases; junction bases lacking a gene match: 9. The cohort comprised 670 or so healthy bone marrow donors. Cohort members were all nominally healthy when sampled, although unrecorded immune exposures were likely present. The donor was CMV seropositive and was included in the group of some 290 seropositive cohort members. Every donor gave a peripheral blood sample, and the peripheral blood mononuclear cells from that sample were used for TCR beta sequencing. The Qiagen DNeasy Blood Extraction Kit was used to extract genomic DNA from the blood cell samples. The investigation overall reported the following: A total of 150 to 200 TCR beta chains were listed by the study as associated with cytomegalovirus. In a later genetic analysis, fewer N-insertions in productive TCRs were reported among donors in an Asian-associated ancestry cluster than the 666-donor mean. Three of the identified cytomegalovirus-associated TCR beta chains were confirmed in vitro to be specific for cytomegalovirus antigens. An association between a missense DCLRE1C variant and V-gene and J-gene trimming of TCR beta chains was found in a later genetic analysis and replicated in an independent cohort. Because the 87-base-pair reads could not distinguish some IMGT-functional V segments, including TRBV6-2 and TRBV6-3, those segments were excluded. A further reported finding was that TCR beta sequences accurately predicted the HLA-A and HLA-B alleles for most subjects in the first cohort. In an earlier analysis of 500 to 650 of the donors, most TCR beta V segments appeared in productive rearrangements about 87% or about 30% of the time, broadly matching IMGT annotations. In a later analysis, HLA-associated TCR beta chains showed more clonal expansion and lower generation probabilities than non-associated chains that were equally common. In a later analysis, some 18,000 TCR beta sequences were associated with specific HLA alleles at a false discovery rate of 0.05. This cohort had only TCR beta chains sequenced, and the lack of alpha or paired-chain data limited which features could be detected. When HLA alleles, especially DR and DQ, strongly co-occurred, TCR associations were difficult to assign to individual alleles. Roughly uniform sequencing depth across donors was assumed in presence/absence analyses, although this assumption may not hold. The sequencing pipeline was judged likely to have produced a cluster of highly shared sequence variants as a technical artifact. The earlier analysis of approximately 540 of the donors excluded some 15 rarely observed V segments, including chromosome 9 orphons, because counts were too low. Most CMV-associated TCR beta chains appeared to be HLA-restricted in a later analysis, and the HLA associations seemed to be driven largely by CMV exposure. CMV serostatus was the only immune exposure information available for the cohort. According to the authors, the approach could potentially be generalized to other disease states and immunological phenotypes. In a later analysis, TCR association rates were found to vary across HLA loci, with the most associated TCRs seen for DRB1 alleles and the fewest for HLA-C alleles. Correlated functional status among segregating V segments might be attributable to linkage disequilibrium, but an unknown experimental factor could not be ruled out. Because HLA typing was unavailable for some donors at each locus, only the typed subset was used in association tests. Cytomegalovirus status was reported to be diagnosed by the classifier with high specificity and sensitivity in both the original and validation cohorts. Most TCR sequences were seen in very few donors, while some public TCRs were found in many individuals. In a later analysis, several top co-occurrence clusters were reported to appear linked to parvovirus B19, influenza, CMV and Epstein-Barr virus.

The V and J genes are TRBV19 and TRBJ1-5, with 9 central nucleotides matching TRBD1. The sequencing sample was made of PBMCs. This receptor was obtained from a man aged 25-45 years in good health and CMV-seropositive. The DNA reads as follows: TGTGCCAGTAGTTCGGGACAGGGTTTTGAACAGCCCCAGCATTTT. This translates into CASSSGQGFEQPQHF.